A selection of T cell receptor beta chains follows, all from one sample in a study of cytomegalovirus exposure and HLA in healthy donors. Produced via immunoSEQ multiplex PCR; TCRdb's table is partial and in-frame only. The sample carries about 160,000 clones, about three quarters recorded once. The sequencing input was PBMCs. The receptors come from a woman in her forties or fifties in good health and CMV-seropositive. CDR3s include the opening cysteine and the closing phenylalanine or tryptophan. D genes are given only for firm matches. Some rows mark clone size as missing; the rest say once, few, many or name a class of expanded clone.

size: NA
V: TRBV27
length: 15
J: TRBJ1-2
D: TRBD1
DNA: TGTGCCAGCAGTTTAGGACAGGCGACTAACTATGGCTACACCTTC
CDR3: CASSLGQATNYGYTF

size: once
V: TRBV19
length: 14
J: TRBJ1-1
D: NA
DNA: TGTGCCAGTAGTATGGCAGGGGTTAACACTGAAGCTTTCTTT
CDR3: CASSMAGVNTEAFF

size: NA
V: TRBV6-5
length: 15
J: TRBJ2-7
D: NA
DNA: TGTGCCAGCAGTTCGGGCGGACTATCCGTGTACGAGCAGTACTTC
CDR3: CASSSGGLSVYEQYF

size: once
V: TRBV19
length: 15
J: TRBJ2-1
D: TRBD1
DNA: TGTGCCAGTAGTATAACGGACAGGGGGTACAATGAGCAGTTCTTC
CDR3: CASSITDRGYNEQFF

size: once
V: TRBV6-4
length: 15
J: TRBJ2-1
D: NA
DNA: TGTGCCAGCAGCCCCGGACAGAGCTCCTACAATGAGCAGTTCTTC
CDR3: CASSPGQSSYNEQFF

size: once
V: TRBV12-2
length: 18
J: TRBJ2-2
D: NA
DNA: TGTGCAAGTCGCTTAGAGGAGCGGGGGGGCCTGAACACCGGGGAGCTGTTTTTT
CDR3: CASRLEERGGLNTGELFF

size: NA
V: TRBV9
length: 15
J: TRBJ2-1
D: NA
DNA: TGTGCCAGCAGCCCCGTCGGGGGACGGGACAATGAGCAGTTCTTC
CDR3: CASSPVGGRDNEQFF

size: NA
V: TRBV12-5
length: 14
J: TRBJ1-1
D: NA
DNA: TGTGCTAGTGCCAAGACAGCTTGGAACACTGAAGCTTTCTTT
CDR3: CASAKTAWNTEAFF

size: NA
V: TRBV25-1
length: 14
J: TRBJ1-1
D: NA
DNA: TGTGCCAGCAGACCTGTTCTAAAGGGGGCTGAAGCTTTCTTT
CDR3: CASRPVLKGAEAFF

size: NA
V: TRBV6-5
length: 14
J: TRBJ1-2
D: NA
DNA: TGTGCCAGCAGTTACTCTTACAGATCTGTTGACTACACCTTC
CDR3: CASSYSYRSVDYTF

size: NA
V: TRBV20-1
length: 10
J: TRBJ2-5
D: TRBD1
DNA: TGCAGTGTCCTTACAGGGGCCCAGTACTTC
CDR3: CSVLTGAQYF

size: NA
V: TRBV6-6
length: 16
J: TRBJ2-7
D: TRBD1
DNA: TGTGCCAGCAGTTACCTCGTCAGGGGGCCCTCCTACGAGCAGTACTTC
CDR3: CASSYLVRGPSYEQYF

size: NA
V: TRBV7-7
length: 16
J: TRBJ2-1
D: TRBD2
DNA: TGTGCTAGCAGCTTGGGGCTAGCGGGGGTTGGGAATGAGCAGTTCTTC
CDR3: CASSLGLAGVGNEQFF

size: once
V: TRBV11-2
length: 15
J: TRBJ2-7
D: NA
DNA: TGTGCCAGCAGCTTAGGGGGTGGGGCAGGGAAGGCGCAGTACTTC
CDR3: CASSLGGGAGKAQYF

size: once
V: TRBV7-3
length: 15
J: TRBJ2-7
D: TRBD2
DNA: TGTGCCAGCAGCTTATTTAGCGGGGCCTACTACGAGCAGTACTTC
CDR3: CASSLFSGAYYEQYF

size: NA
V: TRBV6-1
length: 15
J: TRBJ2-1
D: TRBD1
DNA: TGTGCCAGCACAGAACCGGGACAGGGGAGACGGGAGCAGTTCTTC
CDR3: CASTEPGQGRREQFF

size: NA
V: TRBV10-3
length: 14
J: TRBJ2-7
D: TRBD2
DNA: TGTGCCATCATGGGTAGCGGGAGTGGTTACGAGCAGTACTTC
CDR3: CAIMGSGSGYEQYF

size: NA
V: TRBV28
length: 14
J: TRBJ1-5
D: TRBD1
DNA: TGTGCCAGCAGTTTAGCAGGGGGTTATCAGCCCCAGCATTTT
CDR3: CASSLAGGYQPQHF

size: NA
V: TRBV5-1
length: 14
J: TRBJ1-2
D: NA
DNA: TGCGCCAGCAGCCCGCGGGAGGGAGGCTATGGCTACACCTTC
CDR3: CASSPREGGYGYTF

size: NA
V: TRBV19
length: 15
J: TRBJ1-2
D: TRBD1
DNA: TGTGCCAGTAGTATAGCAGGCAGGGGGCTGGTTGGCTACACCTTC
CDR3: CASSIAGRGLVGYTF

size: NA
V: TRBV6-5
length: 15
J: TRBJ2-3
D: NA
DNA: TGTGCCAGCAGTTACTTCAGGGGGGACGCAGATACGCAGTATTTT
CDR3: CASSYFRGDADTQYF

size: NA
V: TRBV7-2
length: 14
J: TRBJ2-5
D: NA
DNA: TGTGCCAGCAGCTTGTCGGGGAACGAAGAGACCCAGTACTTC
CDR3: CASSLSGNEETQYF

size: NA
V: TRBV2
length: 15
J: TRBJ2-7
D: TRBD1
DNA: TGTGCCAGCAGTGAGCCGGGACAGGGCGATTCCGAGCAGTACTTC
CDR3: CASSEPGQGDSEQYF

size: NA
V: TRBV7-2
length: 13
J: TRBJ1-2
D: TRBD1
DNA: TGTGCCAGCAGCACCGGGACAGGGAGAGGCTACACCTTC
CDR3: CASSTGTGRGYTF

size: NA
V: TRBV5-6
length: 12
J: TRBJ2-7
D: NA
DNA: TGTGCCAGCAGCTCCTACTCCTACGAGCAGTACTTC
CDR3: CASSSYSYEQYF

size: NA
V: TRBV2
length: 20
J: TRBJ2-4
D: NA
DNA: TGTGCCAGCAGTGAGGGATTCCCTGTCCGACGGGAAAGGGCCAAAAACATTCAGTACTTC
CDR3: CASSEGFPVRRERAKNIQYF

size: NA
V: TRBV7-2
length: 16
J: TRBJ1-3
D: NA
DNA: TGTGCCAGCAGCACCACCACAGGGCTCTCTGGAAACACCATATATTTT
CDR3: CASSTTTGLSGNTIYF

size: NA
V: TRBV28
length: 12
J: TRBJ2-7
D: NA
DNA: TGTGCCAGCAGCCGTCTCTCCTACGAGCAGTACTTC
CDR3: CASSRLSYEQYF

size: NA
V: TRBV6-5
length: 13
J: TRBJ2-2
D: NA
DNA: TGTGCCACAAGGGGCCCAAACACCGGGGAGCTGTTTTTT
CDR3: CATRGPNTGELFF

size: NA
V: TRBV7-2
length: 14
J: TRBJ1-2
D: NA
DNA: TGTGCCAGCAGCAAAGACAGGACCAACTATGGCTACACCTTC
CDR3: CASSKDRTNYGYTF

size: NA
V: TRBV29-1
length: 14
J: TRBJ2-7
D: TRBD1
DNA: TGCAGCGTGAGTGGTGACGGACAGGCCTACGAGCAGTACTTC
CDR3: CSVSGDGQAYEQYF

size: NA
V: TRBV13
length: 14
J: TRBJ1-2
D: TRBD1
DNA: TGTGCCAGCAGCCTCAACACAGGGGGTTATGGCTACACCTTC
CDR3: CASSLNTGGYGYTF

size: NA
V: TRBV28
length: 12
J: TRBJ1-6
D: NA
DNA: TGTGCCACGGTAAGGGGTGATTCACCCCTCCACTTT
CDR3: CATVRGDSPLHF

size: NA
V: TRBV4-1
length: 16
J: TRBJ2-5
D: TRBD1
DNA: TGCGCCAGCAGCCAAAATCCGGGACAGGGGATAGAGACCCAGTACTTC
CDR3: CASSQNPGQGIETQYF

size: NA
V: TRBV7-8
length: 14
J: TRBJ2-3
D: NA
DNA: TGTGCCAGCAGCTTATCCGAGGCGGGGGCTACACAGTATTTT
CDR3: CASSLSEAGATQYF